Described below is a single T cell receptor (beta chain) sequence and its context. Its antigen is as yet unknown. This entry comes from a study of OX40 agonist ivuxolimab in advanced cancers. On the study more broadly: Each patient was given ivuxolimab into a vein every 2 weeks, at 0.01 to 10 mg/kg.

The CDR3 sequence is 11 residues long. Germline CDR1 and CDR2: SQVTM and ANQGSEA. Clones were read by immunoSEQ multiplex PCR, and TCRdb kept only the in-frame ones, dropping some. The sample has some 72,000 clones, under 85% seen once. Study outcomes and limitations: Partial responders at 0.1-3.0 mg/kg had among the lowest clonal expansion.

This specimen consisted of CD4+ or CD8+ T cells sorted from blood, obtained in a trial of the OX40 agonist ivuxolimab. The rearrangement uses TRBV29-1 and TRBJ2-3; the match to TRBD1 covers 8 bases. This sequence was found in an adult with an advanced solid tumor such as melanoma, head and neck, liver or kidney cancer. The CDR3 region has the DNA TGCGGGACAGGTAGCACAGATACGCAGTATTTT. This codes for CGTGSTDTQYF.